This T cell receptor (beta chain) was profiled in a study of cytomegalovirus exposure and HLA in healthy donors. Overall study findings and caveats: In vitro assays verified that three CMV-associated chains recognized CMV antigens specifically. The study labeled under 200 TCR beta chains cytomegalovirus-associated.

The donors were part of the 120-subject validation cohort, which stood apart from the approximately 630-subject first cohort. In regard to this clone: Its target is not known.

The CDR3 covers 15 residues. Trimming pared 2 bases from V and 2 bases from J, leaving 11 bases between. CDR1 and CDR2 from the germline V gene are KGHSH and LQKENI. Assay used: immunoSEQ multiplex PCR; TCRdb lists only in-frame clones, some missing. The repertoire holds 50,000 to 65,000 clones, with approximately 95% as singletons. Sequencing was performed on PBMCs. This TCR was recovered from a woman aged 18-35 years in good health and CMV-seropositive. The rearrangement joins TRBV18 to TRBJ2-3; a possible D gene is TRBD1 (6 bases). CDR3 region: CASSPNRAFTDTQYF. CDR3 coding DNA: TGTGCCAGCTCACCAAACAGGGCTTTCACAGATACGCAGTATTTT.